This TCR beta chain was recorded in a study of T cells in Graves' hyperthyroidism and ophthalmopathy. As concerns this clonotype: A much larger clone differs from this one at a single base, so this may be a read error. Because the CDR3 is missing its conserved closing phenylalanine or tryptophan, this is likely a read error.

The source material, RNA transcripts, was used to amplify TCR beta CDR3 regions. The HTBI set primed first-round TCR CDR3 RT-PCR. TCRdb re-derived calls from the multiplex PCR reads in MiXCR, one entry per CDR3 protein. The data hold roughly 740,000 distinct CDR3 sequences, with around 15% observed a single time. Trimming pared 4 bases from V and 8 bases from J, leaving 12 bases between. The CDR3 extends over 12 amino acids. The V gene's germline CDR1 is SQVTM and CDR2 ANQGSEA. Absence of ophthalmopathy progression within 18 months defined stable Graves' hyperthyroidism. The patients, who ranged from 18 to 65 in age, presented with newly diagnosed hyperthyroidism lasting under 2 months.

Sample: blood. The TCR was taken from a man aged 18 to 29 with Graves' hyperthyroidism. V and J are TRBV29-1 and TRBJ2-1; maybe TRBD2 (6 bases). Here the CDR3 DNA reads TGCAGCGTTGGTCTAGCGAAGGATGAGCAGTTCCTC. Amino acid sequence: CSVGLAKDEQFL.